This T cell receptor beta chain was retrieved from a study of OX40 agonist ivuxolimab in advanced cancers. Notes on the study in general: The study did not work out the antigen specificity of the expanded peripheral T cells. Clonal expansion among partial responders at 0.1-3.0 mg/kg ranked near the lowest.

About this clone: Antigen: not known.

The CDR3 covers 13 residues. Trimming took 1 base from V and 6 from J, leaving 6 bases between them. Germline V gene data show CDR1 as SNHLY and CDR2 as FYNNEI. Produced via immunoSEQ multiplex PCR; TCRdb's table is partial and in-frame only. The sample shows 30,000 to 35,000 clones, approximately 89% of them seen only once. The V gene is TRBV2, the J gene TRBJ2-2, with a tentative D call TRBD1 (5 bases). The origin of this receptor is an adult with an advanced solid tumor such as melanoma, head and neck, liver or kidney cancer. Here the sequenced sample was CD4+ or CD8+ T cells sorted from blood, taken in a trial of the OX40 agonist ivuxolimab. The CDR3, as DNA: TGTGCCAGCAGTGAAGGGGGCCCCGGGGAGCTGTTTTTT. This encodes CASSEGGPGELFF.